Listed below are T cell receptor beta chains from one sample, sequenced in a study of beta chain features in type 1 diabetes. The protocol was immunoSEQ multiplex PCR, while the TCRdb copy is restricted to in-frame clones and leaves out a portion. The table shows about 140,000 clones, with about 7.1% occurring only once. Specimen: central memory CD4+ T cells from blood. These receptors came from a woman younger than 45 in good health. Both conserved end residues are part of each CDR3. D genes are given only for firm matches. Rows may omit the clone size; those that give it use once, few, many or a size class.

>.|.|TRBJ2-7|TRBV13
TGTGCCAGCAGCTTCGGTTATGGCTACGAGCAGTACTTC
CASSFGYGYEQYF
>TRBD1|few|TRBJ1-1|TRBV7-9
TGTGCCAGCAGCATTGGGGACAGGGGGCCGGCTTTCTTT
CASSIGDRGPAFF
>TRBD1|.|TRBJ2-2|TRBV18
TGTGCCAGCTCTCTTCTGCCCTCCGGGACAGCGACGGGCGGGGAGCTGTTTTTT
CASSLLPSGTATGGELFF
>.|few|TRBJ2-1|TRBV7-6
TGTGCCAGCAGCTTAGAAGGCTCCGTTGGGCCGTACAATGAGCAGTTCTTC
CASSLEGSVGPYNEQFF
>TRBD2|.|TRBJ2-1|TRBV4-3
TGCGCCAGCAGCCAGGCCGGGACTAGCGGGAGCAATGAGCAGTTCTTC
CASSQAGTSGSNEQFF
>.|many|TRBJ2-3|TRBV29-1
TGCAGCGTTGGAGCGGGTACTTCCGTAGATACGCAGTATTTT
CSVGAGTSVDTQYF
>TRBD1|.|TRBJ1-5|TRBV6-1
TGTGCCAGCAGTAGCCAAACAGGGGGTGAACAGCCCCAGCATTTT
CASSSQTGGEQPQHF
>.|many|TRBJ1-2|TRBV6-5
TGTGCCAGCAGACATGACAGGTCCGGGAGGGGCTACACCTTC
CASRHDRSGRGYTF
>TRBD1|few|TRBJ1-2|TRBV19
TGTGCCAGTAGATCCGGACAGGGACCGTATGGCTACACCTTC
CASRSGQGPYGYTF
>.|many|TRBJ2-1|TRBV5-6
TGTGCCAGCAGCTTGGTAAGGGGCCAATATGAGCAGTTCTTC
CASSLVRGQYEQFF
>.|few|TRBJ2-6|TRBV29-1
TGCAGCGTAGCAATCGGGTCCTTTTCCTCTGGGGCCAACGTCCTGACTTTC
CSVAIGSFSSGANVLTF
>.|many|TRBJ1-2|TRBV19
TGTGCCAGTAGCGAGACACCTTCTAACTATGGCTACACCTTC
CASSETPSNYGYTF
>TRBD1|.|TRBJ2-3|TRBV5-1
TGCGCCAGCAGCTTGGGAGCCGGGACAGGTTGGTCAGATACGCAGTATTTT
CASSLGAGTGWSDTQYF
>TRBD1|many|TRBJ1-2|TRBV4-2
TGTGCCAGCAGCCAGACGGACAGGGATGGCTACACCTTC
CASSQTDRDGYTF
>TRBD2|.|TRBJ2-2|TRBV19
TGTGCCAGTAGTACCCCTCAACTAGCGGGGAGCACCGGGGAGCTGTTTTTT
CASSTPQLAGSTGELFF
>TRBD2|few|TRBJ2-1|TRBV5-1
TGCGCCAGCAGCTTGTTGCGGACTAGCGGGAGTGAGCAGTTCTTC
CASSLLRTSGSEQFF
>TRBD1|few|TRBJ2-7|TRBV7-9
TGTGCCAGCAGCTTAGGGACAGGCTCCTACGAGCAGTACTTC
CASSLGTGSYEQYF
>.|few|TRBJ1-2|TRBV28
TGTGCCAGCAGTTTGTCAGGGTATGGCTACACCTTC
CASSLSGYGYTF
>TRBD1|few|TRBJ2-3|TRBV6-1
TGTGCCAGCAGACCGGGACAGGCGAGCACAGATACGCAGTATTTT
CASRPGQASTDTQYF
>TRBD1|many|TRBJ2-5|TRBV7-7
TGTGCTAGCAGCGGTACAGGGGCAGAGACCCAGTACTTC
CASSGTGAETQYF
>.|few|TRBJ2-5|TRBV19
TGTGCCAGTAGTGGGGCGTTCCAAGAGACCCAGTACTTC
CASSGAFQETQYF
>.|few|TRBJ2-1|TRBV7-2
TGTGCCAGCAGCTTAGACAGGGTCCCCTCAAATGAGCAGTTCTTC
CASSLDRVPSNEQFF
>TRBD1|few|TRBJ2-7|TRBV28
TGTGCCAGCCCCCCGTCGACAGGGGGGCGCGAGCAGTACTTC
CASPPSTGGREQYF
>.|few|TRBJ2-1|TRBV7-7
TGTGCTAGCAGCCCCCTAACAGGGGGACTAGCAACTTACAATGAGCAGTTCTTC
CASSPLTGGLATYNEQFF
>TRBD2|.|TRBJ2-3|TRBV30
TGTGCCTGGAGTTCGCCGAGACTAGCGGGCAGCACAGATACGCAGTATTTT
CAWSSPRLAGSTDTQYF
>TRBD2|.|TRBJ2-1|TRBV14
TGTGCCAGCAGCCAAGAAAGGGGACTAGCGGGAGGGACCGTTGAGCAGTTCTTC
CASSQERGLAGGTVEQFF
>TRBD2|few|TRBJ2-1|TRBV4-2
TGTGCCAGCAGCCAAGCGGGAGCGGGAAATGAGCAGTTCTTC
CASSQAGAGNEQFF
>TRBD2|few|TRBJ2-7|TRBV5-1
TGCGCCAGCAGCCCCGGACTAGCGGGAGTCTACGAGCAGTACTTC
CASSPGLAGVYEQYF
>TRBD2|few|TRBJ2-1|TRBV5-1
TGCGCCAGCAGCTTGGCCCCGGGAGGGGTCAATGAGCAGTTCTTC
CASSLAPGGVNEQFF
>.|few|TRBJ2-5|TRBV11-2
TGTGCCAGCAGCTTAGGATCCTACAGGAGGGCAGAGACCCAGTACTTC
CASSLGSYRRAETQYF
>TRBD2|few|TRBJ2-1|TRBV11-2
TGTGCCAGCAGCTTAGACCTGACGAGCGGGAGGGCCCAGTTCTTC
CASSLDLTSGRAQFF
>TRBD2|few|TRBJ2-2|TRBV19
TGTGCCAGTAGTTCCGGGACTAGCCTCACCGGGGAGCTGTTTTTT
CASSSGTSLTGELFF
>.|few|TRBJ2-3|TRBV7-9
TGTGCCAGCAGCAACGGGGGTTTGGGGTCGGCCACAGATACGCAGTATTTT
CASSNGGLGSATDTQYF
>TRBD1|.|TRBJ2-4|TRBV11-2
TGTGCCAGCAGCGATCGGACAGGGCCAAACATTCAGTACTTC
CASSDRTGPNIQYF
>TRBD1|.|TRBJ1-1|TRBV11-3
TGTGCCAGCAGCTTAGGACCCCGACAGGGGAACACTGAAGCTTTCTTT
CASSLGPRQGNTEAFF
>TRBD2|.|TRBJ2-1|TRBV7-3
TGTGCCAGCAGCCTGGGACTAGATCGCAATGAGCAGTTCTTC
CASSLGLDRNEQFF
>.|.|TRBJ2-3|TRBV7-3
TGTGCCAGCAGCTTAAGTGGCGGGAAGACAGATACGCAGTATTTT
CASSLSGGKTDTQYF
>TRBD1|.|TRBJ2-3|TRBV14
TGTGCCAGCAGCCAGTTATCAGGGGGATACACAGATACGCAGTATTTT
CASSQLSGGYTDTQYF
>TRBD1|.|TRBJ2-1|TRBV5-4
TGTGCCAGCAGCTTGATTCCGGGACAGCCTTCGTTCTTC
CASSLIPGQPSFF
>TRBD1|few|TRBJ1-2|TRBV7-2
TGTGCCAGCAGCAAACAGGACAGGGGGTTTGGCTACACCTTC
CASSKQDRGFGYTF
>TRBD2|.|TRBJ2-1|TRBV14
TGTGCCAGCAGCCCCCACCTAGCGGTGGCTGAGCAGTTCTTC
CASSPHLAVAEQFF
>TRBD2|few|TRBJ2-7|TRBV7-2
TGTGCCAGCAGCTCCCGGACTAGCGGGCACTACGAGCAGTACTTC
CASSSRTSGHYEQYF